The T cell receptor (beta chain) described here comes from a study of PD-L1 blockade in urothelial cancer. Study overall: After treatment start, blood was analyzed at 3 weeks (second dose) and at 6 weeks. Findings and limits, study-wide: At the 3-week point, tumor-associated blood clones expanded more in durable-benefit patients.

A word on this clone: Its specificity is not known.

This sample's time point: pretreatment peripheral blood. Each PCR received spiked synthetic TCR analog templates. Sequencing was performed with immunoSEQ multiplex PCR; in TCRdb, only in-frame clones are kept and a portion is missing. Among roughly 130,000 clones listed, around 85% were seen once. V lost 5 bases and J lost 0, with 16 bases in between. Germline V gives CDR1 SGHAT, CDR2 FQNNGV. The CDR3 is 16 residues long. Sequenced material: PBMCs, taken around atezolizumab (anti-PD-L1) treatment. The V call is TRBV11-2, the J call TRBJ2-5; tentatively, D is TRBD2 (6 bases). The sequence was obtained from a man between 45 and 60 years old with urothelial cancer. The CDR3 is CASSPSRGRYQETQYF. The CDR3 DNA reads TGTGCCAGCAGCCCGAGCCGGGGGAGGTACCAAGAGACCCAGTACTTC.